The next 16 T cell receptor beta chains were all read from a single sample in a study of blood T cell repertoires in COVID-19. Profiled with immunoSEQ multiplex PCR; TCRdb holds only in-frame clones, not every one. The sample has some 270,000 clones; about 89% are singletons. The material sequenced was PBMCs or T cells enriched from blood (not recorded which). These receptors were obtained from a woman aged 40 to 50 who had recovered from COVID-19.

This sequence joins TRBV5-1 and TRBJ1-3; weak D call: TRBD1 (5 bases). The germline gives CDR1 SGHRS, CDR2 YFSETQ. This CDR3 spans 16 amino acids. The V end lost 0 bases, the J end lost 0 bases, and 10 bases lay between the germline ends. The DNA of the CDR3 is TGCGCCAGCAGCTTGGGACGGGGGGACTCTGGAAACACCATATATTTT. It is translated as CASSLGRGDSGNTIYF. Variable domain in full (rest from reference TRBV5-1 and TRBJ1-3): KAGVTQTPRYLIKTRGQQVTLSCSPISGHRSVSWYQQTPGQGLQFLFEYFSETQRNKGNFPGRFSGRQFSNSRSEMNVSTLELGDSALYLCASSLGRGDSGNTIYFGEGSWLTVV.

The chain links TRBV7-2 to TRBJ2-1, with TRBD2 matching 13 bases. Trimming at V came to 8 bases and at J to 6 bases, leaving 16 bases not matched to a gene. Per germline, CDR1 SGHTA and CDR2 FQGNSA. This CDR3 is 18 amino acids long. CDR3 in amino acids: CASGGLAGESSGANEQFF. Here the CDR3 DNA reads TGTGCCAGCGGCGGACTAGCGGGAGAATCATCCGGCGCCAATGAGCAGTTCTTC.

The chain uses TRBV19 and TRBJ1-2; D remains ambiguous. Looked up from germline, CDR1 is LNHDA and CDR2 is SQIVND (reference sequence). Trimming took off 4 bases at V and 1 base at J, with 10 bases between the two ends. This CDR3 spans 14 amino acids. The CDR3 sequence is CASSTISGNYGYTF. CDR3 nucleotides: TGTGCCAGTAGTACAATCTCGGGTAACTATGGCTACACCTTC.

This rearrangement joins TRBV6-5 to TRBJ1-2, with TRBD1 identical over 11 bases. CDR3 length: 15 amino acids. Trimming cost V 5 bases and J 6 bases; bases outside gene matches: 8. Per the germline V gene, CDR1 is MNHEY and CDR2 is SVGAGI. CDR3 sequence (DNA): TGTGCCAGCAGTAATCCGGACAGGGGGCAGGATGGCTACACCTTC. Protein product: CASSNPDRGQDGYTF.

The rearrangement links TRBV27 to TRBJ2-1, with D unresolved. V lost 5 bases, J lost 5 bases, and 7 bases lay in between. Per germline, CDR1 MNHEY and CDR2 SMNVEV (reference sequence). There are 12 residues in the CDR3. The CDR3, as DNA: TGTGCCAGCAGTACTACTGACAATGAGCAGTTCTTC. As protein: CASSTTDNEQFF.

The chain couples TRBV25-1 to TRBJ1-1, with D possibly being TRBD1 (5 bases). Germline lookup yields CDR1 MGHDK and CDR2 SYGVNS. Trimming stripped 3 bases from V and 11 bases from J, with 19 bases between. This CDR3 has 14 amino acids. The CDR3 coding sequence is TGTGCCAGCAGTGACCCAAGCAGGGAAATGCTGGCTTTCTTT. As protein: CASSDPSREMLAFF.

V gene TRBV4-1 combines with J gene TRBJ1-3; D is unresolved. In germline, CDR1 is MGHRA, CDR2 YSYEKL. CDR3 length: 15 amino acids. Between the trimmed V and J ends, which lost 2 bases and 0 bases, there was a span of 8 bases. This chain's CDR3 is CASSQLGFSGNTIYF. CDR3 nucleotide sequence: TGCGCCAGCAGCCAACTCGGTTTCTCTGGAAACACCATATATTTT.

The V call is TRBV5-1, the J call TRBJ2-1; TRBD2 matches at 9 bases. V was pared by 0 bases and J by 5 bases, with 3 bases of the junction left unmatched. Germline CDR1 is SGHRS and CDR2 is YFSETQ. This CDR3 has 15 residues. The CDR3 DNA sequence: TGCGCCAGCAGCTTGGTGGCGGGGGGGGACAATGAGCAGTTCTTC. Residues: CASSLVAGGDNEQFF.

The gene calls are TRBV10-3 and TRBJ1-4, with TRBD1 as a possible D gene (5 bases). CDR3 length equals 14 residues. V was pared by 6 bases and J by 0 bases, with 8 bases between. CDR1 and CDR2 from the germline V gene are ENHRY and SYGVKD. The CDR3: CAISSTATNEKLFF. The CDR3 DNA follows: TGTGCCATCAGCTCGACAGCAACTAATGAAAAACTGTTTTTT.

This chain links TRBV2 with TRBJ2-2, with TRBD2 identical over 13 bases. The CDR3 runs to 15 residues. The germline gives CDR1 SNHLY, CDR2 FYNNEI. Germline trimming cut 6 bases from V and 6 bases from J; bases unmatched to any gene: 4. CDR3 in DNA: TGTGCCAGCAGGAGACTAGCGGGAGGATCCGGGGAGCTGTTTTTT. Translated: CASRRLAGGSGELFF. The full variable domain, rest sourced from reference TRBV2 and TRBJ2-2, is EPEVTQTPSHQVTQMGQEVILRCVPISNHLYFYWYRQILGQKVEFLVSFYNNEISEKSEIFDDQFSVERPDGSNFTLKIRSTKLEDSAMYFCASRRLAGGSGELFFGEGSRLTVL.

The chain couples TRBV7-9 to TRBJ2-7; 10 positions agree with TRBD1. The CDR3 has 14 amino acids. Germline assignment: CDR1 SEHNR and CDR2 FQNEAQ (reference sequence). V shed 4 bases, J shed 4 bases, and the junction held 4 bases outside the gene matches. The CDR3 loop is CASSWGQGLYEQYF. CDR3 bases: TGTGCCAGCAGCTGGGGACAGGGGCTATACGAGCAGTACTTC.

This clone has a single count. The CDR3 nucleotides are TGTGCCAGCAGTCGGGGGGCGCTGGAGACCCAGTACTTC. Amino acids: CASSRGALETQYF. The V gene is TRBV12-3 or TRBV12-4, the J gene TRBJ2-5; a possible D gene is TRBD2 (7 bases). The CDR3 runs 13 residues. Trimming removed 5 bases at V and 5 bases at J, with 12 bases between.

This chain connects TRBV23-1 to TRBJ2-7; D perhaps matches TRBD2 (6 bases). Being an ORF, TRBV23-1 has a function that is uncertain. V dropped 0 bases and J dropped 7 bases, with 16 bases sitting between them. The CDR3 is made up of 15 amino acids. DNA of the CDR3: TGCGCCAGCAGTCAATCGGTACAGCTTCGGGGGGAGCAGTACTTC. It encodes CASSQSVQLRGEQYF.

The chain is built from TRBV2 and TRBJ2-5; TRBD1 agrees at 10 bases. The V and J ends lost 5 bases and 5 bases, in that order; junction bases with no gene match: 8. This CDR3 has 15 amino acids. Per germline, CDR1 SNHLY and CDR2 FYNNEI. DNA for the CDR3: TGTGCCAGCAGTCCGGGACAGGGGTTACGGGAGACCCAGTACTTC. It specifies CASSPGQGLRETQYF.

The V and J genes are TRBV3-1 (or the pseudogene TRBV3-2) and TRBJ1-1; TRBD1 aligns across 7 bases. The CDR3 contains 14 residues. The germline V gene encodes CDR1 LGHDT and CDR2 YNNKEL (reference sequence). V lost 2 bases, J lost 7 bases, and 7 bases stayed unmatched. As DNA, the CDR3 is TGTGCCAGCAGCCAATACAGGGGTAGTGGTGAAGCTTTCTTT. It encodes CASSQYRGSGEAFF.

DNA of the CDR3: TGTGCCAGCATCCCACGGAGGGGGCTAAACTATGGCTACACCTTC. It translates to CASIPRRGLNYGYTF. V and J are TRBV5-8 and TRBJ1-2, with TRBD1 identical over 7 bases. CDR3 length: 15 amino acids. Germline V CDR1 and CDR2: SGHTS, YDEGEE. Losses at the gene ends were 6 bases for V and 2 bases for J; bases not matched to a gene: 10.